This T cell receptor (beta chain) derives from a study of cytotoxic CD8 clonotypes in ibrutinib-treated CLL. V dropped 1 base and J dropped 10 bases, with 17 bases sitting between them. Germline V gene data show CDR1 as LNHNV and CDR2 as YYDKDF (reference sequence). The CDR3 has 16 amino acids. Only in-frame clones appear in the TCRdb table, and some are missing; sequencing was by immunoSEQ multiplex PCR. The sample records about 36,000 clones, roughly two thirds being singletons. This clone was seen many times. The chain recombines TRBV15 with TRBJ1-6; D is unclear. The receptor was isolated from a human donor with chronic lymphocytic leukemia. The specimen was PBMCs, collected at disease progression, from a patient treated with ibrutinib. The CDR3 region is CATSRVGPKKTSPLHF. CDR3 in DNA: TGTGCCACCAGCAGAGTAGGACCCAAGAAGACGTCACCCCTCCACTTT.